What follows are 10 T cell receptor beta chains derived from one specimen sequenced in a study of blood T cells in healthy people across ages. A second PCR of 7 to 11 cycles used a sample-barcoded 5' primer and a J-beta primer mix. Via MiXCR, TCRdb re-called the 5' RACE reads, giving one row per CDR3 protein. The table shows 1,500,000 or so distinct CDR3 sequences, with 59% occurring only once. The sample taken for sequencing was blood. These receptors came from a man younger than 35 in good health.

The chain couples TRBV19 to TRBJ2-5; 8 bases line up with TRBD2. There are 15 residues in the CDR3. Germline V lookup: CDR1 LNHDA, CDR2 SQIVND (reference sequence). The V gene end was trimmed by 5 bases and the J gene end by 4 bases; junction bases not matched to a gene: 9. The CDR3 here is CASSAGSGKLETQYF. The CDR3 bases are TGTGCCAGTAGTGCTGGTAGCGGGAAACTAGAGACCCAGTACTTC.

This clonotype has only one observation. The chain combines TRBV20-1 with TRBJ2-4, with 8 bases lining up with TRBD1. After removal of 5 bases from V and 10 bases from J, the junction contained 4 bases not matched to a gene. CDR3 length equals 11 residues. The V gene's germline CDR1 is DFQATT and CDR2 SNEGSKA (reference sequence). In DNA, the CDR3 is TGCAGTGCTCCCGACAGGGGAATTCAGTACTTC. This gives the protein CSAPDRGIQYF.

The chain recombines TRBV20-1 with TRBJ2-4; D gene unclear. Germline CDR1 and CDR2: DFQATT and SNEGSKA (reference sequence). The CDR3 spans 13 residues. Trimming removed 3 bases at V and 1 base at J, with 7 bases between. DNA for the CDR3: TGCAGTGCTAGTGGCATTGCCAAAAACATTCAGTACTTC. This sequence encodes CSASGIAKNIQYF.

The CDR3 DNA is TGTGCCAGCAGCGATCCGAAGACAGGGCTCACAGATACGCAGTATTTT. It codes for CASSDPKTGLTDTQYF. The V call is TRBV2, the J call TRBJ2-3; 7 bases line up with TRBD1. Unmatched junction bases numbered 11, after V lost 6 bases and J lost 2 bases. From germline, CDR1 is SNHLY and CDR2 FYNNEI. The length of the CDR3 is 16 residues.

This clonotype was detected only a few times. This chain connects TRBV20-1 to TRBJ2-7; D might be TRBD2 (5 bases). The germline V and J ends were trimmed by 0 bases and 0 bases, with 12 bases remaining between them. CDR1 DFQATT and CDR2 SNEGSKA come from the germline V gene (reference sequence). The CDR3 sequence is 15 residues long. In DNA form, the CDR3 reads TGCAGTGCTAGAGATGGAATCCGGGACTCCTACGAGCAGTACTTC. Translation gives CSARDGIRDSYEQYF.

This rearrangement joins TRBV18 to TRBJ2-1, with D unclear. Germline values: CDR1 KGHSH, CDR2 LQKENI. This CDR3 contains 14 residues. V was pared by 3 bases and J by 5 bases, with 11 bases between. This chain's CDR3 is CASSPTLDDNEQFF. Written as DNA, the CDR3 is TGTGCCAGCTCACCGACTCTGGACGACAATGAGCAGTTCTTC.

The rearrangement joins TRBV20-1 to TRBJ2-3; 8 positions match TRBD1. CDR3 length: 14 residues. CDR1 is DFQATT and CDR2 is SNEGSKA in the germline V gene (reference sequence). Trimming cost V 4 bases and J 6 bases; bases outside gene matches: 9. CDR3: CSANGGQGLDTQYF. The CDR3 DNA reads TGCAGTGCTAATGGAGGACAGGGTTTGGATACGCAGTATTTT.

This clonotype was seen only a few times. The chain employs TRBV20-1 and TRBJ2-7; D gene ambiguous. The germline V gene has CDR1 DFQATT and CDR2 SNEGSKA (reference sequence). Trimming cost V 4 bases and J 0 bases, with 10 bases left between them. This CDR3 is built from 13 residues. CDR3 in DNA: TGCAGTGCTATGGATACACACTCCTACGAGCAGTACTTC. Translated, it gives CSAMDTHSYEQYF.

Only a few counts were recorded for this clonotype. This chain uses TRBV15 with TRBJ1-1; 8 bases are shared with TRBD1. Germline assignment: CDR1 LNHNV and CDR2 YYDKDF (reference sequence). The CDR3 loop spans 16 amino acids. V was clipped by 3 bases and J by 0 bases; unmatched bases: 6. CDR3 region: CATSSLRDRMNTEAFF. In DNA form, the CDR3 reads TGTGCCACCAGCAGTCTCAGGGACAGGATGAACACTGAAGCTTTCTTT.

This clonotype came up once. The chain employs TRBV5-1 and TRBJ2-2; 8 nucleotides align to TRBD1. J lost 7 bases, V lost 4 bases, and 9 bases had no gene match. Germline CDR1 and CDR2: SGHRS and YFSETQ. The CDR3 covers 15 residues. Here the CDR3 reads CASSKDRGAGGELFF. In DNA, the CDR3 is TGCGCCAGCAGCAAAGACAGGGGCGCCGGCGGGGAGCTGTTTTTT. The full variable domain, with the rest looked up from reference TRBV5-1 and TRBJ2-2, is KAGVTQTPRYLIKTRGQQVTLSCSPISGHRSVSWYQQTPGQGLQFLFEYFSETQRNKGNFPGRFSGRQFSNSRSEMNVSTLELGDSALYLCASSKDRGAGGELFFGEGSRLTVL.